This T cell receptor beta chain was sequenced during a study of shared clonotypes between healthy human individuals. Findings and caveats of the study: Clonotype sharing among donors, it was expected, would be affected by sequencing depth. Collection of samples was limited to blood; tissue repertoires likely differ.

A note on this clone: The antigen is undetermined.

Methods used by the authors: There were no quality scores in the junction-only immunoSEQ sequences, so filtering differed. Sequencing used immunoSEQ multiplex PCR; TCRdb keeps in-frame clones, though not all of them. V, J and clone size derive from that table, while D and trimming were established from the DNA sequence. The sample records about 490,000 clones, around 73% being singletons. Around 100 million PBMCs went into genomic DNA for unsorted samples. Germline loops: CDR1 MDHEN, CDR2 SYDVKM. This CDR3 has 16 residues. V gave up 6 bases and J gave up 5 bases, with 22 bases separating them. Specimen: PBMCs. This rearrangement joins TRBV28 to TRBJ2-5, with a possible D match to TRBD2 (7 bases). This TCR was sampled from a woman in her thirties or forties in good health. Some clones in this sample may be carry-over from other donors' samples. The CDR3 DNA follows: TGTGCCAGCAGCCCCCAAGGGGGGGCGTGGGGGGAGACCCAGTACTTC. Its translation: CASSPQGGAWGETQYF. Supplemented by reference TRBV28 and TRBJ2-5, the full variable domain reads DVKVTQSSRYLVKRTGEKVFLECVQDMDHENMFWYRQDPGLGLRLIYFSYDVKMKEKGDIPEGYSVSREKKERFSLILESASTNQTSMYLCASSPQGGAWGETQYFGPGTRLLVL.